This paragraph reports one T cell receptor (beta chain). Trimming at V came to 3 bases and at J to 5 bases, leaving 6 bases not matched to a gene. Germline V gene sequence: CDR1 KGHSH, CDR2 LQKENI. The CDR3 consists of 15 residues. Seattle researchers signed up patients amid active infection and tracked them longitudinally. This entry is derived from a study of blood T cell repertoires in COVID-19. Generated by immunoSEQ multiplex PCR, the TCRdb table keeps only in-frame clones and is missing some. The table includes 250,000 to 400,000 clones, 85% to 90% detected once. The chain uses TRBV18 and TRBJ1-1; 10 bases fit TRBD1. The receptor was derived from a young woman with COVID-19, enrolled during active disease. Sequencing was done on a sample of peripheral blood. This CDR3 reads CASSPTGGMGTEAFF. The CDR3, as DNA: TGTGCCAGCTCACCGACAGGGGGCATGGGTACTGAAGCTTTCTTT.